This TCR beta chain was identified during a study of Graves' ophthalmopathy and Graves' hyperthyroidism. Study results and caveats: It was with around 67% sensitivity and around 75% specificity that the model predicted ophthalmopathy progression.

Other autoimmune diseases, uncontrolled infections, pregnancy and lactation each led to patient exclusion. A volume of around 9.5 ml of fresh peripheral blood supplied the PBMCs. RNA transcripts served as template for amplifying TCR beta CDR3 sequences. The workflow started with a first-round RT-PCR run with HTBI primers and then moved on to a second-round multiplex PCR. Using its own MiXCR run on the multiplex PCR reads, TCRdb lists one record per CDR3 protein. The repertoire holds about 390,000 distinct CDR3 sequences, with 15% as singletons. This clonotype was seen ten or more times. As yet, its antigen is unknown. The sequencing sample was made of peripheral blood. This clonotype was obtained from a woman aged 18-30 years with stable Graves' hyperthyroidism.

Here the CDR3 reads CASRSQGNYGYTF. The DNA of the CDR3 is TGTGCCAGCAGGTCCCAGGGGAACTATGGCTACACCTTC. The rearrangement uses TRBV6-1 and TRBJ1-2, with D possibly matching TRBD1 (6 bases). With 6 bases removed from V and 2 bases from J, the gap between germline ends came to 10 bases. This CDR3 spans 13 amino acids. CDR1 is MNHNS, CDR2 SASEGT, per germline.